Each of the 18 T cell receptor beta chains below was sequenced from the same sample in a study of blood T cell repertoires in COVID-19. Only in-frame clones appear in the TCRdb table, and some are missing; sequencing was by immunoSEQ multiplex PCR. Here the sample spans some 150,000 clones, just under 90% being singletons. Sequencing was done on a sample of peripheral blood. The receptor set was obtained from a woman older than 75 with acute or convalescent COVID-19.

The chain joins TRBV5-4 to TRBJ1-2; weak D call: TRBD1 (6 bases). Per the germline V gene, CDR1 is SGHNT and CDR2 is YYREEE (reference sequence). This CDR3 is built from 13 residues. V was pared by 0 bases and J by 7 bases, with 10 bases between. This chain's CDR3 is CASSLESGVGYTF. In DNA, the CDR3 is TGTGCCAGCAGCTTGGAATCAGGGGTTGGCTACACCTTC.

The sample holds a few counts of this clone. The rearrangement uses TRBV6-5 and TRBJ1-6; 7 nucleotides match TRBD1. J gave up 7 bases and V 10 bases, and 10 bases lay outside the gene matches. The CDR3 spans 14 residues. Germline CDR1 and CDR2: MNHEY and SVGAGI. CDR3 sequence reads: CATIRDSLNSPLHF. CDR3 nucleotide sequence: TGTGCCACCATCCGGGACAGCCTAAATTCACCCCTCCACTTT.

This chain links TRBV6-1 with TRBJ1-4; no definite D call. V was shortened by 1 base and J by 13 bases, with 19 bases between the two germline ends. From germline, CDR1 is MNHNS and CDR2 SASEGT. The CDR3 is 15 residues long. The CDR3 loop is CASSEDRGASGGLFF. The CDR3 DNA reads TGTGCCAGCAGTGAAGATCGAGGTGCATCTGGAGGACTGTTTTTT.

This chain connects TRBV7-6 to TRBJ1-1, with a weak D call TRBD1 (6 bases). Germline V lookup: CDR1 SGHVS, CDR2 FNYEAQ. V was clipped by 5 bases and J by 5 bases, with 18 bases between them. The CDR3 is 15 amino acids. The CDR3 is CASSPQGGAETEAFF. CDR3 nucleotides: TGTGCCAGCAGCCCTCAAGGGGGGGCTGAAACTGAAGCTTTCTTT.

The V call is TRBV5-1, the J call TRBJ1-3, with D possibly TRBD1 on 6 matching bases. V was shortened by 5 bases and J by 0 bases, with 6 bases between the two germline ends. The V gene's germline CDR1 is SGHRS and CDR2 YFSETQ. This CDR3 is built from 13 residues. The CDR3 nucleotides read TGCGCCAGCAGGGACAGCTCTGGAAACACCATATATTTT. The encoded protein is CASRDSSGNTIYF.

As DNA, the CDR3 is TGTGCCAGCAGTTACTGGGGCCCGGGACAGGGGGCTGAAGCTTTCTTT. Amino acid sequence: CASSYWGPGQGAEAFF. This chain connects TRBV6-5 to TRBJ1-1; 11 bases match TRBD1. V was clipped by 1 base and J by 6 bases; unmatched bases: 7. The CDR3 is 16 residues long. In germline, CDR1 is MNHEY, CDR2 SVGAGI.

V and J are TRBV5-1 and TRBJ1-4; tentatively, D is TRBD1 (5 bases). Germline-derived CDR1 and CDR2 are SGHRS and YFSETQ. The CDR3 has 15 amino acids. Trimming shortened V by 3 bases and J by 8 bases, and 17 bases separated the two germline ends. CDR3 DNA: TGCGCCAGCAGCTGGACCGTACAGTCAGGGGAAAAACTGTTTTTT. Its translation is CASSWTVQSGEKLFF.

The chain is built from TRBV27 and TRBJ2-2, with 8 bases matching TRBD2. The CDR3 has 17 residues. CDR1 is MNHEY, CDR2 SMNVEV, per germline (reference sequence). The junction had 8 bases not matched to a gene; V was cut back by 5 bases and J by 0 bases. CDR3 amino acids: CASSNHRGGSNTGELFF. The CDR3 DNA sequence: TGTGCCAGCAGTAACCACCGCGGGGGGTCGAACACCGGGGAGCTGTTTTTT.

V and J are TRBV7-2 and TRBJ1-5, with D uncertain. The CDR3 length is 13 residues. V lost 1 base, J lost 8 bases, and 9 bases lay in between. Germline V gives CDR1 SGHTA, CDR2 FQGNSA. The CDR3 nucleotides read TGTGCCAGCAGCTTAGAGAGAGGGAAGCCCCAGCATTTT. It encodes CASSLERGKPQHF.

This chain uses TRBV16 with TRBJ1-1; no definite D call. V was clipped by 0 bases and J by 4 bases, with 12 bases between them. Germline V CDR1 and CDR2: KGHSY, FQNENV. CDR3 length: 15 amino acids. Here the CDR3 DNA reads TGTGCCAGCAGCCAATCGTCGTACCCGGGCACTGAAGCTTTCTTT. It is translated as CASSQSSYPGTEAFF.

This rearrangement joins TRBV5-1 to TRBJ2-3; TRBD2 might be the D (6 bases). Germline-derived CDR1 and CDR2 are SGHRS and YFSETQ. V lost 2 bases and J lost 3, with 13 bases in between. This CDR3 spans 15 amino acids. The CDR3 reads CASSFVAGGTDTQYF. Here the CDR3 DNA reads TGCGCCAGCAGCTTTGTTGCAGGAGGGACAGATACGCAGTATTTT.

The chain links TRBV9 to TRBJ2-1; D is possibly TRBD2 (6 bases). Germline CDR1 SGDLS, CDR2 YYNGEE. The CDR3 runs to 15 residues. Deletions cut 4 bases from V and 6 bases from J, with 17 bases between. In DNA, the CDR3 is TGTGCCAGCAGCCCTTTCGGGGGAGCCGCCAATGAGCAGTTCTTC. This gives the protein CASSPFGGAANEQFF. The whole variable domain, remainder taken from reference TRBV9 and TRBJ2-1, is DSGVTQTPKHLITATGQRVTLRCSPRSGDLSVYWYQQSLDQGLQFLIQYYNGEERAKGNILERFSAQQFPDLHSELNLSSLELGDSALYFCASSPFGGAANEQFFGPGTRLTVL.

The CDR3 nucleotides read TGTGCCAGCGACCAGACTAGCGGGGGGTTCGTGGGGACCCAGTACTTC. Protein sequence: CASDQTSGGFVGTQYF. The chain couples TRBV5-6 to TRBJ2-5; 13 bases map to TRBD2. The CDR3 is 16 amino acids. The junction had 13 bases not matched to a gene; V was cut back by 7 bases and J by 7 bases. Germline V CDR1 and CDR2: SGHDT, YYEEEE.

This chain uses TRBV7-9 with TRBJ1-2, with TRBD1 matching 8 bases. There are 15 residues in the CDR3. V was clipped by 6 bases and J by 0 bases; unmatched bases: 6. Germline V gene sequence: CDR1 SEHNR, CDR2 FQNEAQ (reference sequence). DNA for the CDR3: TGTGCCAGCAGGGATGACAGGGGAGCTAACTATGGCTACACCTTC. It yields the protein CASRDDRGANYGYTF.

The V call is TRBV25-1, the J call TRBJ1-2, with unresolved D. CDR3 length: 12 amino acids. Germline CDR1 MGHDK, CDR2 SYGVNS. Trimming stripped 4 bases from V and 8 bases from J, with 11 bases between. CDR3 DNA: TGTGCCAGCAGTGCGCGAGTGGGCGGCTACACCTTC. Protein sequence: CASSARVGGYTF.

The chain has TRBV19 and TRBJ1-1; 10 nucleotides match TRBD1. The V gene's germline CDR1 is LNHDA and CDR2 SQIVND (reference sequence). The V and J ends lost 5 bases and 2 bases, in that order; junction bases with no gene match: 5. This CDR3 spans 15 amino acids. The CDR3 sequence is CASSYRDRGNTEAFF. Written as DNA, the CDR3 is TGTGCCAGTAGTTATCGGGACAGGGGAAACACTGAAGCTTTCTTT.

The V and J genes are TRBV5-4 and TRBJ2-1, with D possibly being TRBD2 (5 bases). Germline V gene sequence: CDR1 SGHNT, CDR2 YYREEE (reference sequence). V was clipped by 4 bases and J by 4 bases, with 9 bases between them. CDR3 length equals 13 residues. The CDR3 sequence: CASSPTGYNEQFF. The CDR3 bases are TGTGCCAGCAGCCCCACGGGGTACAATGAGCAGTTCTTC.

CDR3 residues: CASSGTSYEQYF. CDR3 bases: TGTGCCAGCAGTGGGACTAGCTACGAGCAGTACTTC. V and J are TRBV2 and TRBJ2-7; 7 positions match TRBD2. This CDR3 has 12 amino acids. Germline lookup yields CDR1 SNHLY and CDR2 FYNNEI. With 4 bases clipped from V and 3 bases from J, the junction kept 0 bases outside the gene matches.